Below, 22 T cell receptor beta chains from the same sample are listed, as sequenced in a study of blood T cells in healthy people across ages (dated by TCRdb to between 2014 and 2016). Library preparation used 5' RACE. Sequencer: Illumina HiSeq 2500. The second PCR ran for about 6 to 12 cycles and used a J-beta primer mix along with a sample-barcoded 5' primer. In-frame beta chains were kept once TCRdb had trimmed the public reads at Q25 with fastp and called clones with MiXCR. Entries that share a CDR3 protein sequence are merged under the most common genes and DNA. For this sample the table gives about 1.6 million distinct CDR3 sequences, of which about 32% were detected only once. Approximately 11% of the sample is in the top ten clones. What was sequenced was blood. These receptors were taken from a woman aged 30 to 39 in good health.

This chain links TRBV20-1 with TRBJ1-1, with 8 bases matching TRBD1. The ends lost 5 bases at V and 5 bases at J; junction bases unmatched: 10. Germline CDR1 DFQATT, CDR2 SNEGSKA (reference sequence). The CDR3 consists of 14 residues. This CDR3 is CSAEHGQGGTEAFF. The CDR3 coding sequence is TGCAGTGCTGAGCATGGACAGGGTGGAACTGAAGCTTTCTTT.

This clonotype showed up many times. A much larger clone lies one base from this, so it may be a read error. The CDR3 bases are TGTGCCAGCAGCTTAGCGGGGATCTCCTACGAGCAGTACTTC. Translation: CASSLAGISYEQYF. J is TRBJ2-7 and V is TRBV11-2; possibly TRBD2 for D (5 bases). CDR1 and CDR2 from the germline V gene are SGHAT and FQNNGV. V was trimmed by 1 base and J by 0 bases, leaving 7 bases between them. The length of the CDR3 is 14 residues.

This clonotype was detected many times. The V gene is TRBV20-1, the J gene TRBJ2-3, with D uncertain. The CDR3 runs to 13 residues. CDR1 and CDR2 from the germline V gene are DFQATT and SNEGSKA (reference sequence). V was trimmed by 2 bases and J by 3 bases, leaving 9 bases between them. CDR3 sequence: CSARSEYTDTQYF. The CDR3 DNA sequence: TGCAGTGCTAGATCAGAGTATACAGATACGCAGTATTTT.

This clonotype was recorded a few times. The chain recombines TRBV10-3 with TRBJ2-7; possibly TRBD1 or TRBD2 for D (5 bases each). V lost 3 bases and J lost 2, with 11 bases in between. Per germline, CDR1 ENHRY and CDR2 SYGVKD. The CDR3 is made up of 14 amino acids. CDR3 nucleotides: TGTGCCATCAGTGATGGGACCTACCCCTACGAGCAGTACTTC. Translation: CAISDGTYPYEQYF.

This clonotype was observed a few times. The rearrangement joins TRBV28 to TRBJ1-5; TRBD1 matches 8 bases. CDR1 is MDHEN and CDR2 is SYDVKM in the germline V gene. The junction had 14 bases not matched to a gene; V was cut back by 6 bases and J by 1 base. The CDR3 runs to 18 residues. CDR3 bases: TGTGCCAGCAGCCCACAGGGGGTCTCTTTCGTGAGCAATCAGCCCCAGCATTTT. Translation gives CASSPQGVSFVSNQPQHF.

The gene calls are TRBV5-5 and TRBJ2-5; 7 bases line up with TRBD1. In germline, CDR1 is SGHKS, CDR2 YYEKEE (reference sequence). This CDR3 region has 16 residues. V lost 0 bases, J lost 0 bases, and 5 bases stayed unmatched. The CDR3 DNA is TGTGCCAGCAGCTTGGCCGTGGGACAGCACCAAGAGACCCAGTACTTC. It is translated as CASSLAVGQHQETQYF.

This clonotype came up a few times. A read error is possible here, since a much larger clone lies one base away. The chain combines TRBV5-1 with TRBJ2-5; 10 positions agree with TRBD2. Per germline, CDR1 SGHRS and CDR2 YFSETQ. This CDR3 has 17 amino acids. V dropped 4 bases and J dropped 11; count of bases not matched to a gene: 20. The CDR3 reads CASSPRVSGGSFSEQYF. For the CDR3, the DNA is TGCGCCAGCAGCCCCCGCGTTAGCGGGGGGTCCTTTAGTGAGCAGTACTTC.

This chain's CDR3 is CASSPPEGGSPLHF. The CDR3 DNA follows: TGTGCCAGCAGTCCCCCGGAGGGCGGATCACCCCTCCACTTT. The chain combines TRBV27 with TRBJ1-6, with D unresolved. This CDR3 has 14 residues. Trimming pared 5 bases from V and 10 bases from J, leaving 15 bases between. In germline, CDR1 is MNHEY, CDR2 SMNVEV (reference sequence).

The CDR3 DNA reads TGTGCCACCCTGAGGAGGGGGGGCGCCCCTGAAGCTTTCTTT. Protein: CATLRRGGAPEAFF. The chain employs TRBV27 and TRBJ1-1, with D perhaps TRBD1 (6 bases). The germline V gene encodes CDR1 MNHEY and CDR2 SMNVEV (reference sequence). Trimming removed 10 bases from V and 6 bases from J, with 21 bases in between. This CDR3 comprises 14 residues.

This clonotype has only a few counts. The chain couples TRBV6-6 to TRBJ1-2, with D perhaps TRBD1 (6 bases). There are 13 residues in the CDR3. Per germline, CDR1 MNHNY and CDR2 SVGAGI (reference sequence). With 6 bases removed from V and 8 bases from J, the gap between germline ends came to 16 bases. CDR3 coding DNA: TGTGCCAGCAGCCAACAGGGAAAAGAGGGCTACACCTTC. Protein product: CASSQQGKEGYTF.

This clonotype was detected many times. The rearrangement uses TRBV10-3 and TRBJ2-5; 8 nucleotides match TRBD2. CDR1 and CDR2 from the germline V gene are ENHRY and SYGVKD. The CDR3 sequence is 13 residues long. Trimming at V came to 6 bases and at J to 7 bases, leaving 7 bases not matched to a gene. The CDR3 nucleotides read TGTGCCATCAGCGCTAGCGGGTCGGGGACCCAGTACTTC. This encodes CAISASGSGTQYF.

This clonotype was seen at least ten times. The chain employs TRBV10-3 and TRBJ2-1; 8 bases line up with TRBD2. Germline-derived CDR1 and CDR2 are ENHRY and SYGVKD. With 10 bases clipped from V and 7 bases from J, the junction kept 15 bases outside the gene matches. This CDR3 is built from 15 residues. The CDR3 region is CATYQGLGRRNEQFF. In nucleotides, the CDR3 is TGTGCCACCTATCAGGGACTAGGTCGAAGGAATGAGCAGTTCTTC.

This clonotype was seen more than once but under ten times. The J gene is TRBJ2-1, the V gene TRBV20-1; 15 nucleotides match TRBD2. Germline V lookup: CDR1 DFQATT, CDR2 SNEGSKA (reference sequence). V shed 5 bases, J shed 9 bases, and the junction held 11 bases outside the gene matches. The CDR3 loop spans 16 amino acids. For the CDR3, the DNA is TGCAGTGCTCCTGGACTAGCGGGGGGGCACGTCGGTGAGCAGTTCTTC. Residues: CSAPGLAGGHVGEQFF.

This clonotype was seen a handful of times. The rearrangement uses TRBV18 and TRBJ2-7; D unresolved. Deletions cut 0 bases from V and 4 bases from J, with 10 bases between. The CDR3 covers 14 residues. Per the germline V gene, CDR1 is KGHSH and CDR2 is LQKENI. The DNA for the CDR3 is TGTGCCAGCTCACCACCGGAGACACGGTACGAGCAGTACTTC. It codes for CASSPPETRYEQYF.

The chain employs TRBV30 and TRBJ2-7, with D unclear. The V and J ends lost 4 bases and 6 bases respectively, with 13 bases between them. Germline V gene data show CDR1 as GTSNPN and CDR2 as SVGIG (reference sequence). The CDR3 has 12 amino acids. The CDR3 reads CAWIYSHGEQYF. The CDR3 DNA reads as TGTGCCTGGATTTACTCACATGGCGAGCAGTACTTC.

This clonotype showed up just a few times. The chain is built from TRBV7-2 and TRBJ1-1; no clear D gene. There are 11 residues in the CDR3. Germline V gene lookup returns CDR1 SGHTA and CDR2 FQGNSA. The V end was cut by 4 bases, the J end by 6 bases, with 6 bases between. CDR3 in DNA: TGTGCCAGCAGCTCCGATCCTGAAGCTTTCTTT. This sequence encodes CASSSDPEAFF.

The sample holds a few counts of this clonotype. V is TRBV4-2 and J is TRBJ2-1, with 9 bases that match TRBD1. The CDR3 is made up of 16 amino acids. With 4 bases clipped from V and 7 bases from J, the junction kept 11 bases outside the gene matches. Germline CDR1 reads LGHNA; CDR2 reads YNFKEQ. CDR3 sequence: CASSLHTGTGSNEQFF. The CDR3 DNA reads as TGTGCCAGCAGCCTCCATACCGGGACAGGGAGTAATGAGCAGTTCTTC.

This chain uses TRBV12-3 or TRBV12-4 with TRBJ2-5; TRBD2 matches at 9 bases. This CDR3 region has 17 residues. V shed 5 bases and J 5 bases; nucleotides not matched to a gene: 15. The CDR3 DNA reads as TGTGCCAGCAGTCCCGTATCGGTCAGCGGGGGGTGGGAGACCCAGTACTTC. Its protein is CASSPVSVSGGWETQYF.

This clonotype was seen only once. The chain joins TRBV10-3 to TRBJ2-1; 8 nucleotides line up with TRBD1. From germline, CDR1 is ENHRY and CDR2 SYGVKD. The CDR3 length is 15 residues. Losses at the gene ends were 5 bases for V and 0 bases for J; bases not matched to a gene: 3. The CDR3: CAISLQGDSYNEQFF. The CDR3 DNA reads TGTGCCATCAGTTTACAGGGGGACTCCTACAATGAGCAGTTCTTC.

This clonotype appeared a few times. The chain has TRBV10-3 and TRBJ1-5; no firm D call. Germline CDR1 reads ENHRY; CDR2 reads SYGVKD. The CDR3 is 12 amino acids. The V end was cut by 3 bases, the J end by 9 bases, with 9 bases between. CDR3 sequence reads: CAISDPQTPQHF. CDR3 sequence (DNA): TGTGCCATCAGTGACCCACAGACGCCCCAGCATTTT.

This chain uses TRBV7-9 with TRBJ1-6; no clear D. V was pared by 2 bases and J by 4 bases, with 0 bases between. Per the germline V gene, CDR1 is SEHNR and CDR2 is FQNEAQ (reference sequence). This CDR3 has 12 amino acids. CDR3 coding DNA: TGTGCCAGCAGCTTATATAATTCACCCCTCCACTTT. Translated: CASSLYNSPLHF.

The CDR3 coding sequence is TGTGCCACCAGCAGGGGCCATAATGAAAAACTGTTTTTT. It codes for CATSRGHNEKLFF. The genes are TRBV15 and TRBJ1-4; D is unclear. The CDR3 is 13 amino acids. Trimming removed 3 bases from V and 4 bases from J, with 6 bases in between. The germline V gene encodes CDR1 LNHNV and CDR2 YYDKDF (reference sequence).